The next 27 T cell receptor beta chains were all read from a single sample in a study of shared clonotypes between healthy human individuals. Repertoires were generated with immunoSEQ multiplex PCR, while TCRdb's copy carries only in-frame clones and drops some. The data contain some 2,400,000 clones, more than 90% of them singletons. The specimen sequenced was naive CD4+ T cells sorted from blood. Subset meaning: CD45RA+ positively selected. These receptors originate from a man younger than 30 in good health.

The V and J genes are TRBV18 and TRBJ2-2, with 15 bases aligning to TRBD2. The CDR3 length is 18 residues. With V trimmed by 6 bases and J by 0 bases, 5 bases remained unmatched. CDR1 and CDR2 from the germline V gene are KGHSH and LQKENI. The CDR3 DNA is TGTGCCAGCTCCCCGGGACTAGCGGGGGGCACGAACACCGGGGAGCTGTTTTTT. Translated, it gives CASSPGLAGGTNTGELFF.

The CDR3 DNA is TGCGCCAGCAGCTTCCCTGGGGACATTCAGTACTTC. It specifies CASSFPGDIQYF. The gene calls are TRBV5-1 and TRBJ2-4; D unclear. V was pared by 2 bases and J by 8 bases, with 8 bases between. Per germline, CDR1 SGHRS and CDR2 YFSETQ. The length of the CDR3 is 12 residues.

The J gene is TRBJ2-3, the V gene TRBV11-1, with 7 bases matching TRBD1. J lost 4 bases, V lost 5 bases, and 3 bases had no gene match. Germline CDR1 reads SGHAT; CDR2 reads FQDESV (reference sequence). The CDR3 covers 13 residues. The CDR3 loop is CASSPRGPDTQYF. The CDR3 DNA is TGTGCCAGCAGCCCAAGGGGGCCAGATACGCAGTATTTT. Supplemented by reference TRBV11-1 and TRBJ2-3, the full variable domain reads EAEVAQSPRYKITEKSQAVAFWCDPISGHATLYWYRQILGQGPELLVQFQDESVVDDSQLPKDRFSAERLKGVDSTLKIQPAELGDSAMYLCASSPRGPDTQYFGPGTRLTVL.

This chain connects TRBV5-1 to TRBJ2-7; 8 bases map to TRBD1. This CDR3 spans 15 amino acids. Per germline, CDR1 SGHRS and CDR2 YFSETQ. V dropped 2 bases and J dropped 5; count of bases not matched to a gene: 9. In DNA, the CDR3 is TGCGCCAGCAGCTTTCTCGACAGGGGAACCAACGAGCAGTACTTC. As protein: CASSFLDRGTNEQYF.

The J gene is TRBJ1-4, the V gene TRBV30, with D hard to call. The germline V gene encodes CDR1 GTSNPN and CDR2 SVGIG (reference sequence). V lost 0 bases and J lost 11, with 10 bases in between. The CDR3 has 12 amino acids. CDR3 sequence reads: CAWSVGRPKLFF. For the CDR3, the DNA is TGTGCCTGGAGTGTGGGCAGGCCGAAACTGTTTTTT.

The chain uses TRBV9 and TRBJ2-5, with D tentatively TRBD1 (6 bases). The CDR3 length is 17 residues. Germline values: CDR1 SGDLS, CDR2 YYNGEE. Trimming left V 0 bases short and J 4 bases short, with 19 bases between. The CDR3 loop reads CASSVGPVGARVETQYF. The CDR3 nucleotides are TGTGCCAGCAGCGTAGGACCCGTGGGGGCGAGGGTAGAGACCCAGTACTTC.

Comment on this clone: One end of the junction does not line up with germline, which may come from a read error. The chain uses TRBV6-1 and TRBJ2-1; D gene unclear. This CDR3 contains 13 residues. Germline V CDR1 and CDR2: MNHNS, SASEGT. In nucleotides, the CDR3 is TGTGCCAGCACTGAACGGCAGATCAATGAGCAGTTCTTC. This sequence encodes CASTERQINEQFF.

To note about this clone: The identical CDR3 is also encoded by other nucleotide sequences in the sample. J is TRBJ1-2 and V is TRBV6-5, with D perhaps matching TRBD1 (5 bases). From germline, CDR1 is MNHEY and CDR2 SVGAGI. This CDR3 is 13 amino acids long. Between the trimmed V and J ends, which lost 4 bases and 2 bases, there was a span of 8 bases. The CDR3 nucleotides read TGTGCCAGCAGTTCGGGACCGAACTATGGCTACACCTTC. Translation gives CASSSGPNYGYTF.

The gene calls are TRBV5-1 and TRBJ1-3, with D unclear. V gave up 3 bases and J gave up 3 bases, with 7 bases separating them. The CDR3 has 13 residues. CDR1 is SGHRS and CDR2 is YFSETQ in the germline V gene. CDR3 in DNA: TGCGCCAGCAGCTCGGGAGATGGAAACACCATATATTTT. Translation: CASSSGDGNTIYF. Drawing the rest from reference TRBV5-1 and TRBJ1-3, the complete variable domain is KAGVTQTPRYLIKTRGQQVTLSCSPISGHRSVSWYQQTPGQGLQFLFEYFSETQRNKGNFPGRFSGRQFSNSRSEMNVSTLELGDSALYLCASSSGDGNTIYFGEGSWLTVV.

V usage is TRBV19 and J usage is TRBJ2-3; 7 positions match TRBD1. J lost 5 bases, V lost 2 bases, and 4 bases had no gene match. CDR3 size: 14 residues. Germline V gene sequence: CDR1 LNHDA, CDR2 SQIVND (reference sequence). CDR3 sequence (DNA): TGTGCCAGTAGTATAAGAGGGGGCCGAGATACGCAGTATTTT. Its translation: CASSIRGGRDTQYF.

This chain connects TRBV18 to TRBJ1-1; D call uncertain. The CDR3 is 14 amino acids. Trimming took 3 bases from V and 1 from J, leaving 9 bases between them. CDR1 is KGHSH, CDR2 LQKENI, per germline. CDR3 DNA sequence: TGTGCCAGCTCACCCCGGACGAGGAACACTGAAGCTTTCTTT. Protein sequence: CASSPRTRNTEAFF.

CDR3 bases: TGTGCCAGTAGGATTTCGGGAGCCAAAAACATTCAGTACTTC. Its protein product is CASRISGAKNIQYF. V gene TRBV19 combines with J gene TRBJ2-4; unclear D gene. Germline V CDR1 and CDR2: LNHDA, SQIVND (reference sequence). The CDR3 contains 14 residues. The V and J ends lost 6 bases and 0 bases respectively, with 9 bases between them.

This clone has a single count. The rearrangement links TRBV18 to TRBJ1-2; the D gene is possibly TRBD1 (6 bases). With 3 bases removed from V and 4 bases from J, the gap between germline ends came to 18 bases. The CDR3 consists of 16 residues. Germline values: CDR1 KGHSH, CDR2 LQKENI. The CDR3, as DNA: TGTGCCAGCTCACCGAATCCTACCGGGACAAGCTATGGCTACACCTTC. This translates into CASSPNPTGTSYGYTF.

The J gene is TRBJ2-7, the V gene TRBV2; 16 positions agree with TRBD2. The CDR3 has 14 residues. The V gene's germline CDR1 is SNHLY and CDR2 FYNNEI. V trimming: 6 bases; J trimming: 5 bases; junction bases outside the gene matches: 1. This CDR3 is CASSGTSGRDEQYF. The CDR3 nucleotides are TGTGCCAGCAGCGGGACTAGCGGGAGGGACGAGCAGTACTTC.

CDR3 protein: CASSANRGLNTEAFF. CDR3 nucleotides: TGTGCCAGCAGCGCCAACAGGGGTCTTAACACTGAAGCTTTCTTT. This rearrangement joins TRBV11-2 to TRBJ1-1, with 7 bases aligning to TRBD1. Germline assignment: CDR1 SGHAT and CDR2 FQNNGV. The CDR3 is made up of 15 amino acids. Trimming cost V 5 bases and J 2 bases; bases outside gene matches: 8. Drawing the rest from reference TRBV11-2 and TRBJ1-1, the complete variable domain is EAGVAQSPRYKIIEKRQSVAFWCNPISGHATLYWYQQILGQGPKLLIQFQNNGVVDDSQLPKDRFSAERLKGVDSTLKIQPAKLEDSAVYLCASSANRGLNTEAFFGQGTRLTVV.

A few counts support this clone. The chain uses TRBV7-9 and TRBJ2-7; the D gene is possibly TRBD2 (5 bases). CDR3 length: 16 amino acids. V was trimmed by 3 bases and J by 3 bases, leaving 18 bases between them. Germline V gives CDR1 SEHNR, CDR2 FQNEAQ (reference sequence). The CDR3 DNA reads TGTGCCAGCAGCTTCGGGCCCCGAGGACTCTTCTACGAGCAGTACTTC. Amino acids: CASSFGPRGLFYEQYF.

This chain uses TRBV4-3 with TRBJ2-6, with D perhaps TRBD2 (5 bases). Germline V gene sequence: CDR1 LGHNA, CDR2 YSLEER. Trimming left V 6 bases short and J 0 bases short, with 15 bases between. CDR3 length: 17 amino acids. In DNA form, the CDR3 reads TGCGCCAGCAGTACGGGTCTAGCAAGCTCTGGGGCCAACGTCCTGACTTTC. It codes for CASSTGLASSGANVLTF.

The chain is built from TRBV2 and TRBJ2-3; a possible D gene is TRBD1 (6 bases). The CDR3 covers 15 residues. V was cut by 3 bases and J by 5 bases, with 15 bases left in between. Germline V gene sequence: CDR1 SNHLY, CDR2 FYNNEI. The CDR3 region is CASSDFRQVKDTQYF. The CDR3 bases are TGTGCCAGCAGTGACTTTCGACAGGTTAAAGATACGCAGTATTTT.

The V and J genes are TRBV4-3 and TRBJ1-5; 7 bases fit TRBD1. Germline trimming cut 0 bases from V and 11 bases from J; bases unmatched to any gene: 13. The germline CDR1 and CDR2 sequences are LGHNA and YSLEER. There are 16 residues in the CDR3. The DNA for the CDR3 is TGCGCCAGCAGCCAAGATTGGACAGGAGTCAGTAGGGCCCAGCATTTT. Protein sequence: CASSQDWTGVSRAQHF.

This chain joins TRBV28 and TRBJ2-2, with D unresolved. Trimming removed 3 bases at V and 0 bases at J, with 8 bases between. This CDR3 has 15 amino acids. Germline values: CDR1 MDHEN, CDR2 SYDVKM. CDR3 in amino acids: CASSFARPNTGELFF. CDR3 coding DNA: TGTGCCAGCAGTTTCGCCAGACCGAACACCGGGGAGCTGTTTTTT. The full variable domain, completed using reference TRBV28 and TRBJ2-2, is DVKVTQSSRYLVKRTGEKVFLECVQDMDHENMFWYRQDPGLGLRLIYFSYDVKMKEKGDIPEGYSVSREKKERFSLILESASTNQTSMYLCASSFARPNTGELFFGEGSRLTVL.

The V call is TRBV10-3, the J call TRBJ2-5; 7 bases are shared with TRBD1. The ends lost 6 bases at V and 4 bases at J; junction bases unmatched: 17. Germline V gene lookup returns CDR1 ENHRY and CDR2 SYGVKD. The CDR3 totals 17 residues. The CDR3 DNA follows: TGTGCCATCAGCGAGGGTGGGGGCCAGGGGGTTTTAGAGACCCAGTACTTC. This gives the protein CAISEGGGQGVLETQYF.

The rearrangement links TRBV25-1 to TRBJ2-2; no definite D call. The CDR3 runs 15 residues. Looked up from germline, CDR1 is MGHDK and CDR2 is SYGVNS. Trimming pared 6 bases from V and 5 bases from J, leaving 16 bases between. The chain's CDR3 is CASSVRTVSTGELFF. The CDR3 DNA follows: TGTGCCAGCAGCGTTCGGACGGTTTCGACCGGGGAGCTGTTTTTT.

The gene calls are TRBV7-9 and TRBJ2-2; 14 bases map to TRBD2. V gave up 6 bases and J gave up 5 bases; unmatched junction bases: 8. Germline V CDR1 and CDR2: SEHNR, FQNEAQ (reference sequence). CDR3 length: 17 amino acids. The CDR3 coding sequence is TGTGCCAGCAGACCGCCGGGACTAGCGGGAGAAACCGGGGAGCTGTTTTTT. Residues: CASRPPGLAGETGELFF.

The chain couples TRBV6-5 to TRBJ2-1; D gene unclear. The CDR3 extends over 13 amino acids. Deletions cut 2 bases from V and 4 bases from J, with 6 bases between. Looked up from germline, CDR1 is MNHEY and CDR2 is SVGAGI. CDR3 region: CASSYDGYNEQFF. CDR3 sequence (DNA): TGTGCCAGCAGTTACGACGGATACAATGAGCAGTTCTTC.

The chain has TRBV10-3 and TRBJ2-7, with a possible D match to TRBD1 (5 bases). The V gene lost 3 bases and the J gene lost 4 bases, with 7 bases spanning the gap. Germline V gene sequence: CDR1 ENHRY, CDR2 SYGVKD. The CDR3 sequence is 12 residues long. The CDR3 coding sequence is TGTGCCATCAGTGATAAGGGGTACGAGCAGTACTTC. It translates to CAISDKGYEQYF.

This chain uses TRBV5-1 with TRBJ2-5, with TRBD2 as a possible D gene (6 bases). In germline, CDR1 is SGHRS, CDR2 YFSETQ. V was cut by 4 bases and J by 5 bases, with 15 bases left in between. The CDR3 has 14 residues. The CDR3 spells CASSPEGWAETQYF. In nucleotides, the CDR3 is TGCGCCAGCAGCCCGGAGGGCTGGGCCGAGACCCAGTACTTC.

With respect to this clone: This specimen includes other DNA sequences encoding the same CDR3. This chain links TRBV7-9 with TRBJ2-5; 12 bases are shared with TRBD2. Unmatched junction bases numbered 4, after V lost 3 bases and J lost 5 bases. In germline, CDR1 is SEHNR, CDR2 FQNEAQ (reference sequence). The CDR3 sequence is 15 residues long. The CDR3 nucleotides read TGTGCCAGCAGCTTCCTAGCGGGAGGGAGGGAGACCCAGTACTTC. It is translated as CASSFLAGGRETQYF.